These 18 T cell receptor beta chains came from one sample sequenced in a study of T cell changes during pregnancy in multiple sclerosis. Some clones are missing from TCRdb's copy, which holds only in-frame ones; the method was immunoSEQ multiplex PCR. The table includes fewer than 95,000 clones, roughly 93% detected once. The source material was peripheral blood, sampled in the third trimester of pregnancy. The receptors stem from a female donor with multiple sclerosis, enrolled in a pregnancy study.

The rearrangement joins TRBV30 to TRBJ2-3, with TRBD2 identical over 14 bases. Germline V gene data show CDR1 as GTSNPN and CDR2 as SVGIG (reference sequence). After removal of 3 bases from V and 3 bases from J, the junction contained 5 bases not matched to a gene. The CDR3 is 16 amino acids. The CDR3 nucleotides are TGTGCCTGGAGAGCCGGGACTAGCGGGAGTACAGATACGCAGTATTTT. Its translation: CAWRAGTSGSTDTQYF.

The chain recombines TRBV2 with TRBJ2-5; 9 bases are a match to TRBD1. The J call is doubtful: the DNA matches TRBJ2-7 better. Germline CDR1 and CDR2: SNHLY and FYNNEI. The CDR3 extends over 14 amino acids. Here the CDR3 DNA reads TGTGCCAGCATGTACGGGACAGGGTCCTACGAGCAGTACTTC. Protein sequence: CASMYGTGSYEQYF.

V usage is TRBV28 and J usage is TRBJ1-5; D perhaps matches TRBD1 (5 bases). V was pared by 6 bases and J by 9 bases, with 24 bases between. CDR1 is MDHEN, CDR2 SYDVKM, per germline. The CDR3 is made up of 16 amino acids. DNA of the CDR3: TGTGCCAGCAGCCCCGGGGGTGCGCTTACCTCGTGGCCCCAGCATTTT. It specifies CASSPGGALTSWPQHF.

The chain joins TRBV5-1 to TRBJ2-1; 7 bases align to TRBD2. This CDR3 has 17 amino acids. The junction had 12 bases not matched to a gene; V was cut back by 0 bases and J by 6 bases. The germline gives CDR1 SGHRS, CDR2 YFSETQ. The CDR3: CASSLATGGRGLNEQFF. The CDR3 region has the DNA TGCGCCAGCAGCTTGGCCACTGGCGGGAGAGGTCTCAATGAGCAGTTCTTC.

V usage is TRBV28 and J usage is TRBJ1-5; D is possibly TRBD1 (6 bases). V was trimmed by 2 bases and J by 4 bases, leaving 12 bases between them. Germline lookup yields CDR1 MDHEN and CDR2 SYDVKM. The CDR3 is 15 residues long. CDR3 loop: CASSLNRGGNQPQHF. The CDR3 coding sequence is TGTGCCAGCAGTTTAAATAGGGGGGGGAATCAGCCCCAGCATTTT.

The chain uses TRBV28 and TRBJ1-5; 10 positions match TRBD1. Trimming at V came to 3 bases and at J to 6 bases, leaving 5 bases not matched to a gene. The germline V gene encodes CDR1 MDHEN and CDR2 SYDVKM. The CDR3 covers 15 residues. Written as DNA, the CDR3 is TGTGCCAGCAGTTTGACAGGGGGCTTAGGTCAGCCCCAGCATTTT. It encodes CASSLTGGLGQPQHF.

The genes are TRBV29-1 and TRBJ2-7, with 10 bases fitting TRBD2. Germline CDR1 reads SQVTM; CDR2 reads ANQGSEA. After removal of 4 bases from V and 2 bases from J, the junction contained 5 bases not matched to a gene. The CDR3 has 14 residues. CDR3 residues: CSVAGLAATYEQYF. The CDR3 bases are TGCAGCGTTGCAGGACTAGCGGCTACCTACGAGCAGTACTTC.

The gene calls are TRBV19 and TRBJ2-7; 7 bases map to TRBD1. CDR3 length equals 14 residues. The germline gives CDR1 LNHDA, CDR2 SQIVND (reference sequence). The V and J ends lost 6 bases and 2 bases, in that order; junction bases with no gene match: 7. The CDR3 coding sequence is TGTGCCAGTAGCGACCCGGGACAGACCTACGAGCAGTACTTC. Amino acids: CASSDPGQTYEQYF.

The chain recombines TRBV9 with TRBJ2-1; perhaps TRBD1 as D (6 bases). V lost 3 bases and J 8 bases, leaving 24 bases between the germline ends. This CDR3 comprises 17 residues. CDR1 is SGDLS, CDR2 YYNGEE, per germline. The CDR3 DNA follows: TGTGCCAGCAGCGCCGGGACAATACGATTCGATTTCGATGAGCAGTTCTTC. This sequence encodes CASSAGTIRFDFDEQFF.

The chain combines TRBV28 with TRBJ1-2, with TRBD1 matching 11 bases. The CDR3 runs to 15 residues. The germline V gene has CDR1 MDHEN and CDR2 SYDVKM. The trim removed 6 bases at V and 3 bases at J, leaving 6 bases unmatched. The DNA of the CDR3 is TGTGCCAGCAGATCTTGGACAGGGGGCGACTATGGCTACACCTTC. Translating gives CASRSWTGGDYGYTF.

This chain joins TRBV28 and TRBJ1-2; 7 bases align to TRBD1. V lost 3 bases, J lost 7 bases, and 8 bases stayed unmatched. The CDR3 length is 14 residues. CDR1 and CDR2 (germline): MDHEN, SYDVKM. The CDR3 region is CASSFRGRVSGYTF. For the CDR3, the DNA is TGTGCCAGCAGTTTTAGGGGGCGAGTCTCTGGCTACACCTTC.

The V gene is TRBV7-6, the J gene TRBJ1-5, with 7 bases identical to TRBD1. The junction had 11 bases not matched to a gene; V was cut back by 5 bases and J by 4 bases. Germline loops: CDR1 SGHVS, CDR2 FNYEAQ. This CDR3 has 16 residues. For the CDR3, the DNA is TGTGCCAGCAGCCCTCACTCACAGGGGAAAAATCAGCCCCAGCATTTT. Translated: CASSPHSQGKNQPQHF.

The chain uses TRBV28 and TRBJ1-1; D gene unclear. The V and J ends lost 6 bases and 1 base respectively, with 6 bases between them. Germline lookup yields CDR1 MDHEN and CDR2 SYDVKM. This CDR3 is 12 amino acids long. The CDR3 DNA follows: TGTGCCAGCAGGGTCAGGAACACTGAAGCTTTCTTT. Protein product: CASRVRNTEAFF.

The J gene is TRBJ1-5, the V gene TRBV19; D gene unclear. The CDR3 totals 15 residues. V lost 1 base and J lost 0, with 7 bases in between. Per germline, CDR1 LNHDA and CDR2 SQIVND (reference sequence). The CDR3 protein is CASSIGQNSNQPQHF. The CDR3 DNA reads TGTGCCAGTAGTATAGGGCAAAATAGCAATCAGCCCCAGCATTTT.

This rearrangement joins TRBV18 to TRBJ2-5; D is perhaps TRBD1 (6 bases). Germline values: CDR1 KGHSH, CDR2 LQKENI. V was pared by 3 bases and J by 4 bases, with 12 bases between. The CDR3 is 14 residues long. CDR3 nucleotide sequence: TGTGCCAGCTCACCCCCGGGACAAGGAGAGACCCAGTACTTC. Protein sequence: CASSPPGQGETQYF. Supplemented by reference TRBV18 and TRBJ2-5, the full variable domain reads NAGVMQNPRHLVRRRGQEARLRCSPMKGHSHVYWYRQLPEEGLKFMVYLQKENIIDESGMPKERFSAEFPKEGPSILRIQQVVRGDSAAYFCASSPPGQGETQYFGPGTRLLVL.

This chain connects TRBV29-1 to TRBJ2-2; 9 bases are shared with TRBD1. In germline, CDR1 is SQVTM, CDR2 ANQGSEA. J was trimmed by 8 bases and V by 5 bases; bases with no gene match: 15. This CDR3 contains 16 residues. The DNA of the CDR3 is TGCAGCGTTTACCAAGGACAGGGGTTTTCCGGAGGGGAGCTGTTTTTT. Its translation: CSVYQGQGFSGGELFF.

V and J are TRBV28 and TRBJ2-3; 7 bases are shared with TRBD1. Looked up from germline, CDR1 is MDHEN and CDR2 is SYDVKM. This CDR3 has 13 residues. J was trimmed by 3 bases and V by 8 bases; bases with no gene match: 5. CDR3 sequence: CASLGGMTDTQYF. In DNA, the CDR3 is TGTGCCAGCCTAGGGGGCATGACAGATACGCAGTATTTT.

The chain joins TRBV13 to TRBJ2-7, with 7 bases fitting TRBD2. Germline CDR1 is PRHDT and CDR2 is FYEKMQ (reference sequence). The CDR3 loop spans 14 amino acids. The trim removed 5 bases at V and 2 bases at J, leaving 6 bases unmatched. The CDR3 DNA is TGTGCCAGCAGCACCGGGACTAATACCTACGAGCAGTACTTC. Translated, it gives CASSTGTNTYEQYF.